Included here is one T cell receptor beta chain sequence, with context. No antigen is known for it. This sample was included in a study of OX40 agonist ivuxolimab in advanced cancers. Study-wide context: Allowance was made for prior anti-PD-1, anti-PD-L1 or anti-CTLA-4 therapy, and 40% to 45% had some. Study observations and caveats: Expanded peripheral T cell antigen specificity was not determined. In a subset of nonresponders, normalized T-cell clonal expansion was also low. Clonal expansion from baseline to week 6 occurred in both CD4+ and CD8+ T cells.

The method was immunoSEQ multiplex PCR; TCRdb's version includes in-frame clones alone and lacks a portion of them. The sample lists 9,000 to 13,000 clones, approximately 80% occurring once. Germline lookup yields CDR1 SGHRS and CDR2 YFSETQ. The CDR3 length is 12 residues. V lost 0 bases and J lost 6, with 4 bases in between. The clonotype originates from an adult with an advanced solid tumor such as melanoma, head and neck, liver or kidney cancer. Sequenced here: CD4+ or CD8+ T cells sorted from blood, sampled in a trial of the OX40 agonist ivuxolimab. The chain links TRBV5-1 to TRBJ2-1, with unresolved D. The CDR3 region has the DNA TGCGCCAGCAGCTTGGGGGGCAATGAGCAGTTCTTC. Amino acid sequence: CASSLGGNEQFF.